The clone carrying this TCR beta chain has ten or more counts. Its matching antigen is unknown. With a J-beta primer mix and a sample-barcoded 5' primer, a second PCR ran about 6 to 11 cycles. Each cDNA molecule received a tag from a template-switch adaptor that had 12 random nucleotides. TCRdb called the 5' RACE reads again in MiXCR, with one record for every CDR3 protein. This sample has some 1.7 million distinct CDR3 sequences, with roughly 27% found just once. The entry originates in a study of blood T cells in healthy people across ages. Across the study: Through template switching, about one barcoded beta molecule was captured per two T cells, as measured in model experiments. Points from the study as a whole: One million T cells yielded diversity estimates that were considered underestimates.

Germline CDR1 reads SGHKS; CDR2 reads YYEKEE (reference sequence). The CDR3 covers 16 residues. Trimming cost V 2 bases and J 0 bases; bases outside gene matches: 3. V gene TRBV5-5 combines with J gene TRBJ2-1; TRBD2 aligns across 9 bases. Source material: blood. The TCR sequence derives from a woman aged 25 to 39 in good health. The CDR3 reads CASSFSSGNSYNEQFF. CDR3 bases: TGTGCCAGCAGCTTCTCTAGCGGGAACTCCTACAATGAGCAGTTCTTC.